This T cell receptor (beta chain) emerged from a study of post-analysis software for immune sequencing data. Each TCR beta cDNA library carried unique molecular identifiers. TCRdb processed the PCR reads anew with MiXCR; each CDR3 protein has one entry. This sample carries roughly 620,000 distinct CDR3 sequences, 44% of them seen once, and the ten largest clones take under 2%. The CDR3 sequence is 12 residues long. V lost 2 bases and J lost 5, with 9 bases in between. Germline CDR1 SQVTM, CDR2 ANQGSEA. Study-level findings and limits: Patients carried a few TRBV segments more frequently than controls did, and TRBV5-6, TRBV5-1 and TRBV20-1 were among them. The F measure placed samples prepared in the same batch into strongly shared clusters.

With respect to this clonotype: Its specificity is not known.

The chain links TRBV29-1 to TRBJ1-2, with D possibly TRBD1 on 6 matching bases. Sequenced material: blood. The source is a girl aged 10 to 17 with multiple sclerosis. The CDR3 sequence: CSVERGGYGYTF. For the CDR3, the DNA is TGCAGCGTTGAAAGGGGGGGTTATGGCTACACCTTC.